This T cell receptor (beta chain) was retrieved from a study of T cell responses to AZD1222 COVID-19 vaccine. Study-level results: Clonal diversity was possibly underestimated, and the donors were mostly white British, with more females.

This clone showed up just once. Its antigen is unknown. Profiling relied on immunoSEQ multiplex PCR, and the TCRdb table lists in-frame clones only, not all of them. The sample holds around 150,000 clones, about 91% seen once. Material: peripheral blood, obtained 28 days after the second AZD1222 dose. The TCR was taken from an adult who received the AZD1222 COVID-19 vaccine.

This CDR3 is CASSPGATGEQYF. The DNA for the CDR3 is TGTGCCAGCAGCCCCGGCGCCACGGGGGAGCAGTACTTC. The chain uses TRBV7-3 and TRBJ2-7, with a possible D match to TRBD2 (5 bases). In germline, CDR1 is SGHTA, CDR2 FQGTGA. This CDR3 region has 13 residues. V lost 5 bases, J lost 7 bases, and 15 bases lay in between.